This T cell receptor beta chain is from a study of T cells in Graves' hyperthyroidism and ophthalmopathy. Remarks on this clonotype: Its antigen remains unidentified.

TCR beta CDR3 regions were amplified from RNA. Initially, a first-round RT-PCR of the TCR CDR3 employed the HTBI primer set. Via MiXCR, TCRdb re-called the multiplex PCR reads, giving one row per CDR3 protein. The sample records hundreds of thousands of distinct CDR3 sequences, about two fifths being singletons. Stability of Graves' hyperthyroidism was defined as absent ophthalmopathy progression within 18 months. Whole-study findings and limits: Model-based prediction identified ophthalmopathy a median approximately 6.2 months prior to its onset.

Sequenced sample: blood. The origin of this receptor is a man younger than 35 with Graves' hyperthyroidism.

The CDR3: CSARDRDSGGSYNSPLHF. CDR3 bases: TGCAGTGCTAGAGATCGGGATTCGGGAGGCTCCTATAATTCACCCCTCCACTTT. The V gene is TRBV20-1, the J gene TRBJ1-6; D not certain. In germline, CDR1 is DFQATT, CDR2 SNEGSKA (reference sequence). The CDR3 has 18 amino acids. Trimming removed 0 bases at V and 0 bases at J, with 15 bases between.